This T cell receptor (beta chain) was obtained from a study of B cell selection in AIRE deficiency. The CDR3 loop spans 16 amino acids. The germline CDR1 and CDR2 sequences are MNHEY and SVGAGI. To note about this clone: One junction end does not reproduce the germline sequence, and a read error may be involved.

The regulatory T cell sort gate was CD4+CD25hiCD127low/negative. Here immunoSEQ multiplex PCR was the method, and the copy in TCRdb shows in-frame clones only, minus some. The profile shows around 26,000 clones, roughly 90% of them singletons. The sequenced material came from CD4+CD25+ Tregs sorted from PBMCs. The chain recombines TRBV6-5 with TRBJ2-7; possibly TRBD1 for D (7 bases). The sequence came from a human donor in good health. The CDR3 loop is CASSYPKGRGAYKQYF. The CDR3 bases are TGTGCCAGCAGTTACCCTAAGGGCAGGGGGGCCTACAAGCAGTACTTC.